This TCR beta chain was recorded in a study of T cell repertoires in cytomegalovirus infection. Overall study context: It was the public TCR beta signatures that indicated both CMV infection and matching HLA type.

In this sample, this clonotype turned up many times. Its target is unknown. Regarding the study as a whole: The ex vivo response showed dominance by HLA-C-restricted CMV-specific TCR beta clonotypes.

MiXCR, run by TCRdb on the reads, gives a single entry per CDR3 protein. The sample lists under 350,000 distinct CDR3 sequences, approximately 10% occurring once. V was pared by 7 bases and J by 2 bases, with 17 bases of the junction left unmatched. The CDR3 totals 17 residues. Germline V lookup: CDR1 SQVTM, CDR2 ANQGSEA. What was sequenced was PBMCs. The clonotype originates from a human donor in good health (CMV status not recorded). Some clones in this sample may be carry-over from other donors' samples. The rearrangement joins TRBV29-1 to TRBJ2-5, with 9 bases identical to TRBD2. DNA for the CDR3: TGCAGCGCTGATCGTAAGCGGGGGGACTTACCTCAAGAGACCCAGTACTTC. Translation gives CSADRKRGDLPQETQYF.